The 22 T cell receptor beta chains below were found in one sample sequenced in a study of T cell changes during pregnancy in multiple sclerosis. Sequencing used immunoSEQ multiplex PCR; TCRdb keeps in-frame clones, though not all of them. The sample lists around 70,000 clones, just over 90% occurring once. Sequencing was performed on peripheral blood, taken in the second trimester of pregnancy. The receptors derive from a female donor in good health, enrolled as a control in a pregnancy study.

This sequence joins TRBV7-2 and TRBJ1-1; unclear D gene. V was clipped by 0 bases and J by 0 bases, with 8 bases between them. Germline lookup yields CDR1 SGHTA and CDR2 FQGNSA. The CDR3 totals 15 residues. The CDR3 sequence is CASSLAYAVNTEAFF. CDR3 coding DNA: TGTGCCAGCAGCTTAGCGTACGCGGTGAACACTGAAGCTTTCTTT.

The chain joins TRBV2 to TRBJ1-2; TRBD1 matches 9 bases. The CDR3 sequence is 13 residues long. Germline V gene data show CDR1 as SNHLY and CDR2 as FYNNEI. V lost 6 bases, J lost 6 bases, and 5 bases stayed unmatched. This CDR3 reads CASSTGGPDGYTF. CDR3 nucleotides: TGTGCCAGCAGCACAGGGGGCCCGGATGGCTACACCTTC.

The genes are TRBV6-1 and TRBJ2-6; 9 positions agree with TRBD1. Germline values: CDR1 MNHNS, CDR2 SASEGT. Germline trimming cut 0 bases from V and 16 bases from J; bases unmatched to any gene: 4. This CDR3 has 13 amino acids. The CDR3: CASSEARTGVLTF. DNA of the CDR3: TGTGCCAGCAGTGAAGCCCGGACAGGGGTGCTGACTTTC.

The chain is built from TRBV19 and TRBJ2-7; 12 bases are a match to TRBD2. The V gene's germline CDR1 is LNHDA and CDR2 SQIVND (reference sequence). Germline trimming cut 8 bases from V and 4 bases from J; bases unmatched to any gene: 3. The CDR3 totals 13 residues. In DNA, the CDR3 is TGTGCCAGTGCTAGCGGGGGGGCGTACGAGCAGTACTTC. It yields the protein CASASGGAYEQYF.

The chain is built from TRBV10-3 and TRBJ1-2, with TRBD1 matching over 7 bases. Germline V gives CDR1 ENHRY, CDR2 SYGVKD. V was pared by 4 bases and J by 8 bases, with 10 bases of the junction left unmatched. This CDR3 is built from 14 residues. The CDR3 loop is CAISGRGSAVGYTF. The CDR3 nucleotides read TGTGCCATCAGTGGCAGGGGGAGTGCTGTGGGCTACACCTTC.

The V and J genes are TRBV10-3 and TRBJ2-2; weak D call: TRBD2 (5 bases). Germline lookup yields CDR1 ENHRY and CDR2 SYGVKD. This CDR3 is built from 15 residues. Trimming took off 3 bases at V and 4 bases at J, with 12 bases between the two ends. The CDR3 reads CAISDHLASTGELFF. The CDR3 DNA reads as TGTGCCATCAGTGATCATTTAGCGAGCACCGGGGAGCTGTTTTTT.

This chain joins TRBV6-6 and TRBJ2-3; TRBD2 might be the D (6 bases). This CDR3 has 15 amino acids. The germline gives CDR1 MNHNY, CDR2 SVGAGI (reference sequence). V was shortened by 2 bases and J by 2 bases, with 11 bases between the two germline ends. The CDR3 loop is CASSYVGLYTDTQYF. CDR3 DNA: TGTGCCAGCAGTTACGTGGGACTCTACACAGATACGCAGTATTTT.

This clone was observed a single time. V is TRBV6-4 and J is TRBJ1-2, with 7 nucleotides matching TRBD1. Germline V gene data show CDR1 as MRHNA and CDR2 as SNTAGT. J gave up 5 bases and V 5 bases, and 11 bases lay outside the gene matches. There are 15 residues in the CDR3. The CDR3 DNA reads as TGTGCCAGCAGTCGAGGGCAGGGGGACTTTTATGGCTACACCTTC. Amino acids: CASSRGQGDFYGYTF.

The chain links TRBV7-8 to TRBJ2-6; D is possibly TRBD1 (6 bases). V was pared by 3 bases and J by 2 bases, with 8 bases between. CDR1 and CDR2 (germline): SGHVS, FQNEAQ. The length of the CDR3 is 15 residues. The CDR3 region has the DNA TGTGCCAGCAGCTTCAGGGGACCTGGGGCCAACGTCCTGACTTTC. This encodes CASSFRGPGANVLTF.

The genes are TRBV18 and TRBJ2-2; TRBD2 might be the D (6 bases). The CDR3 sequence is 16 residues long. Germline V gene sequence: CDR1 KGHSH, CDR2 LQKENI. Trimming took off 3 bases at V and 3 bases at J, with 14 bases between the two ends. The CDR3 DNA is TGTGCCAGCTCACCGGGGGGATTCTCCGACACCGGGGAGCTGTTTTTT. This codes for CASSPGGFSDTGELFF. The variable domain in full, with the rest retrieved from reference TRBV18 and TRBJ2-2, is NAGVMQNPRHLVRRRGQEARLRCSPMKGHSHVYWYRQLPEEGLKFMVYLQKENIIDESGMPKERFSAEFPKEGPSILRIQQVVRGDSAAYFCASSPGGFSDTGELFFGEGSRLTVL.

This chain links TRBV4-3 with TRBJ2-2, with a weak D call TRBD2 (5 bases). The CDR3 runs 13 residues. Trimming stripped 4 bases from V and 7 bases from J, with 10 bases between. The V gene's germline CDR1 is LGHNA and CDR2 YSLEER. In DNA, the CDR3 is TGCGCCAGCAGCCCGGGAACCCTCGGGGAGCTGTTTTTT. This sequence encodes CASSPGTLGELFF.

The CDR3 nucleotides are TGCGCCAGCGGGGAGGGATCCGGCACAGATACGCAGTATTTT. Translating gives CASGEGSGTDTQYF. The V call is TRBV5-1, the J call TRBJ2-3; TRBD2 agrees at 7 bases. CDR3 length: 14 amino acids. With 7 bases clipped from V and 1 base from J, the junction kept 6 bases outside the gene matches. Germline CDR1 SGHRS, CDR2 YFSETQ.

This chain connects TRBV30 to TRBJ2-5; possibly TRBD2 for D (5 bases). Trimming stripped 5 bases from V and 4 bases from J, with 8 bases between. Germline V CDR1 and CDR2: GTSNPN, SVGIG (reference sequence). CDR3 length: 11 amino acids. CDR3 residues: CAWEGLETQYF. DNA for the CDR3: TGTGCCTGGGAGGGATTAGAGACCCAGTACTTC. Filled out from reference TRBV30 and TRBJ2-5, the complete variable domain reads SQTIHQWPATLVQPVGSPLSLECTVEGTSNPNLYWYRQAAGRGLQLLFYSVGIGQISSEVPQNLSASRPQDRQFILSSKKLLLSDSGFYLCAWEGLETQYFGPGTRLLVL.

CDR3 bases: TGTGCCAGCAGCTTACGGCGACAGGGAAATTCACCCCTCCACTTT. As protein: CASSLRRQGNSPLHF. This rearrangement joins TRBV7-6 to TRBJ1-6; TRBD1 agrees at 7 bases. This CDR3 region has 15 residues. CDR1 is SGHVS, CDR2 FNYEAQ, per germline. V trimming: 2 bases; J trimming: 7 bases; junction bases outside the gene matches: 5.

V is TRBV19 and J is TRBJ2-7, with 8 bases that match TRBD2. The CDR3 loop spans 19 amino acids. The junction had 17 bases not matched to a gene; V was cut back by 4 bases and J by 0 bases. CDR1 and CDR2 (germline): LNHDA, SQIVND (reference sequence). In DNA, the CDR3 is TGTGCCAGTAGTAACCCTTCGGGTAGCGGGGATACAAGCTCCTACGAGCAGTACTTC. Amino acid sequence: CASSNPSGSGDTSSYEQYF.

The V and J genes are TRBV5-1 and TRBJ2-3; TRBD1 aligns across 10 bases. In germline, CDR1 is SGHRS, CDR2 YFSETQ. This CDR3 has 15 residues. Losses at the gene ends were 4 bases for V and 4 bases for J; bases not matched to a gene: 6. In DNA, the CDR3 is TGCGCCAGCAGCAAGGACAGGGGGGGTGCAGATACGCAGTATTTT. This codes for CASSKDRGGADTQYF.

This clone was detected only a few times. This chain connects TRBV29-1 to TRBJ1-1; D is uncertain. Germline V gives CDR1 SQVTM, CDR2 ANQGSEA. The CDR3 loop spans 10 amino acids. V shed 6 bases and J shed 8 bases, with 10 bases lying between them. The DNA of the CDR3 is TGCAGCGTATGGGAGTACGAAGCTTTCTTT. Protein sequence: CSVWEYEAFF.

The CDR3, as DNA: TGTGCCAGCAGCCAAGTATGGAACACCGGGGAGCTGTTTTTT. Translated: CASSQVWNTGELFF. The chain uses TRBV14 and TRBJ2-2; D is uncertain. The CDR3 consists of 14 residues. The germline gives CDR1 SGHDN, CDR2 FVKESK. V dropped 1 base and J dropped 1 base, with 4 bases sitting between them.

The genes are TRBV15 and TRBJ2-2; D is unclear. Trimming removed 0 bases at V and 3 bases at J, with 8 bases between. Germline assignment: CDR1 LNHNV and CDR2 YYDKDF (reference sequence). This CDR3 has 15 residues. For the CDR3, the DNA is TGTGCCACCAGCAGAGATAACACATACACCGGGGAGCTGTTTTTT. This codes for CATSRDNTYTGELFF. Full variable domain (outside the CDR3, taken from reference TRBV15 and TRBJ2-2): DAMVIQNPRYQVTQFGKPVTLSCSQTLNHNVMYWYQQKSSQAPKLLFHYYDKDFNNEADTPDNFQSRRPNTSFCFLDIRSPGLGDTAMYLCATSRDNTYTGELFFGEGSRLTVL.

This chain connects TRBV28 to TRBJ1-3, with 9 positions matching TRBD1. This CDR3 is built from 19 residues. CDR1 is MDHEN and CDR2 is SYDVKM in the germline V gene. The J segment lost 2 bases and the V segment lost 4 bases, leaving 15 bases of the junction unmatched. This chain's CDR3 is CASSSSPGTGRSAGNTIYF. DNA for the CDR3: TGTGCCAGCAGTTCTAGCCCCGGGACAGGGCGGAGTGCTGGAAACACCATATATTTT.

This clone appeared a few times. This chain links TRBV6-1 with TRBJ2-1; 8 bases line up with TRBD1. Per the germline V gene, CDR1 is MNHNS and CDR2 is SASEGT. This CDR3 has 15 residues. The ends lost 7 bases at V and 0 bases at J; junction bases unmatched: 5. The CDR3: CASNPGGSSYNEQFF. CDR3 coding DNA: TGTGCCAGCAACCCAGGGGGCAGCTCCTACAATGAGCAGTTCTTC.

The genes are TRBV10-3 and TRBJ1-5; 8 nucleotides match TRBD1. The V and J ends lost 11 bases and 5 bases, in that order; junction bases with no gene match: 17. CDR3 length: 16 residues. Per the germline V gene, CDR1 is ENHRY and CDR2 is SYGVKD. The CDR3, as DNA: TGTGCCGTAACTCGGACAGGGCTTACGAGTGATCAGCCCCAGCATTTT. Its protein is CAVTRTGLTSDQPQHF.